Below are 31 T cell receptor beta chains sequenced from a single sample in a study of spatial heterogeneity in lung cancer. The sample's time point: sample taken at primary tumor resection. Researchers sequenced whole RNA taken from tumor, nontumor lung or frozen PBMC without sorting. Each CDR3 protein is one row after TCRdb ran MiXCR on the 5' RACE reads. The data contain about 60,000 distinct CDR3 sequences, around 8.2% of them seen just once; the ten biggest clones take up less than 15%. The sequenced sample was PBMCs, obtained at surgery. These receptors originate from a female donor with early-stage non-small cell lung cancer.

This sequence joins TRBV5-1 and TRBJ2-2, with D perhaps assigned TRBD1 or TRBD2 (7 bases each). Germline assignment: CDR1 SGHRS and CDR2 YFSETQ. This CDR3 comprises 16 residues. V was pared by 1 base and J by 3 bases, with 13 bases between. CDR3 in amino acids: CASSLTGAGDTGELFF. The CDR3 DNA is TGCGCCAGCAGCTTGACAGGGGCGGGAGACACCGGGGAGCTGTTTTTT.

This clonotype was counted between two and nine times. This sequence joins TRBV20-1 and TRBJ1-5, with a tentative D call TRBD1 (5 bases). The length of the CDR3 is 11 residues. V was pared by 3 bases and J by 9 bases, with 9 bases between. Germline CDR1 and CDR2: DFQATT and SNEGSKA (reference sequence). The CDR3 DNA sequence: TGCAGTGCTAGTCCCGGGGGGCCCCAGCATTTT. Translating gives CSASPGGPQHF.

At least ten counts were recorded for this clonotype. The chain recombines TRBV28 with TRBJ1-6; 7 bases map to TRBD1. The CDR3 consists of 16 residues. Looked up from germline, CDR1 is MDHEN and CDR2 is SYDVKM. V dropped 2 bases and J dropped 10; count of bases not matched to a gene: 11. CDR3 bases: TGTGCCAGCAGTTTAAACAGGGGACAAGTAACCTCACCCCTCCACTTT. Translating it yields CASSLNRGQVTSPLHF.

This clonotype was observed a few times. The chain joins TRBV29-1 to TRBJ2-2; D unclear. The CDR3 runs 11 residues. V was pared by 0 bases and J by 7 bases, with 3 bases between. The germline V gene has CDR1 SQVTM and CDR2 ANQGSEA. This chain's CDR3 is CSVEEGGELFF. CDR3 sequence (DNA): TGCAGCGTTGAAGAGGGCGGGGAGCTGTTTTTT.

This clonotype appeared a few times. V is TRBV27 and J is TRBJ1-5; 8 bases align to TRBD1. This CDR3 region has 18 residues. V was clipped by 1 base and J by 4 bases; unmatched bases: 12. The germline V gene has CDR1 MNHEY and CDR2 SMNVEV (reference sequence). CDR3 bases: TGTGCCAGCAGTTTATTCGGCCAGGGGGCCGTCGGGAATCAGCCCCAGCATTTT. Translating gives CASSLFGQGAVGNQPQHF.

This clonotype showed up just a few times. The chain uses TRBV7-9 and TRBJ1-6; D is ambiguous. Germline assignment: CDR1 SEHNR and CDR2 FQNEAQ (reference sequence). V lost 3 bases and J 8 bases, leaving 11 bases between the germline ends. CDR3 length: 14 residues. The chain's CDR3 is CASSFSLGYSPLHF. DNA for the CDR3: TGTGCCAGCAGCTTCTCCCTAGGGTATTCACCCCTCCACTTT.

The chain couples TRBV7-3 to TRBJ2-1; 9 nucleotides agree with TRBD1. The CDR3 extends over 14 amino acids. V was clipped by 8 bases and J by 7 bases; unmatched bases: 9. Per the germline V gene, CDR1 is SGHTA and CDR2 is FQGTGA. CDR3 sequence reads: CASCPGTGMNEQFF. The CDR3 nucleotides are TGTGCCAGCTGCCCCGGGACAGGGATGAATGAGCAGTTCTTC.

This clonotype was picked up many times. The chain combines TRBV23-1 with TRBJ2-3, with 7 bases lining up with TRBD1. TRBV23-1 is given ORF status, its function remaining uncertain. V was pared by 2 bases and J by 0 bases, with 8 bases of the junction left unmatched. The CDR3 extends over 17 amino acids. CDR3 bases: TGCGCCAGCAGTCAAAATCCAAGACAGGGAAGCACAGATACGCAGTATTTT. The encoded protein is CASSQNPRQGSTDTQYF.

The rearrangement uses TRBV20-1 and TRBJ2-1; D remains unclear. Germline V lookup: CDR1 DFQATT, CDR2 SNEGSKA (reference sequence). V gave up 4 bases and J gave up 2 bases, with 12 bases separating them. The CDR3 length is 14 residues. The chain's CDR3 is CSATGVSPYNEQFF. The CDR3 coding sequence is TGCAGTGCTACTGGAGTCAGCCCCTACAATGAGCAGTTCTTC.

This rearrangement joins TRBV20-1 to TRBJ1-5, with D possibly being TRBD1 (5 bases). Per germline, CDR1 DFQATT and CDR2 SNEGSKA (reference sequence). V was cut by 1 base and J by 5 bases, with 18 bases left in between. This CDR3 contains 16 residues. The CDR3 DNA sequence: TGCAGTGCTAGAGGAGGGGCAGTTAGGGTAGATCAGCCCCAGCATTTT. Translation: CSARGGAVRVDQPQHF.

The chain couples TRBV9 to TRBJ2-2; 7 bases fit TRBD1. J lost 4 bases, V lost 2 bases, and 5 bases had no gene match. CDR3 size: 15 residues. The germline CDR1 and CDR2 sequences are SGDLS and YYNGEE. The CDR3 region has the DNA TGTGCCAGCAGCGTTAGTAACAGGGGCACCGGGGAGCTGTTTTTT. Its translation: CASSVSNRGTGELFF. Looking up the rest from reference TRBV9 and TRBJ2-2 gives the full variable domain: DSGVTQTPKHLITATGQRVTLRCSPRSGDLSVYWYQQSLDQGLQFLIQYYNGEERAKGNILERFSAQQFPDLHSELNLSSLELGDSALYFCASSVSNRGTGELFFGEGSRLTVL.

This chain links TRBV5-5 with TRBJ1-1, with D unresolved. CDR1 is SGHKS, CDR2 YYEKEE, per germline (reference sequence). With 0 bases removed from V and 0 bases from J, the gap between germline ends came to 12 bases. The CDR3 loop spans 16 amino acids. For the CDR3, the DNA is TGTGCCAGCAGCTTGGGAGCGGGTCAAATGAACACTGAAGCTTTCTTT. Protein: CASSLGAGQMNTEAFF.

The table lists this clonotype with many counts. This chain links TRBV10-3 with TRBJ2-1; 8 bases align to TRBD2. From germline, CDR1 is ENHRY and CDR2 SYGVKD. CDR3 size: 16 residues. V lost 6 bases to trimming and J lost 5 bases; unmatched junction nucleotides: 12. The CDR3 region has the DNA TGTGCCATCAGCCCCCGAAGCGGGAGAGGGGACAATGAGCAGTTCTTC. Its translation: CAISPRSGRGDNEQFF.

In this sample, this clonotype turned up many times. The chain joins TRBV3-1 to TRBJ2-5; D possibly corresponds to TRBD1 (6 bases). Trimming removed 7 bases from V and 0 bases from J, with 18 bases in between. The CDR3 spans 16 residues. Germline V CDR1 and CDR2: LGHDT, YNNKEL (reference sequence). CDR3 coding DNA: TGTGCCAGCACCGTAAACAGGGCCTCGGACCAAGAGACCCAGTACTTC. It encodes CASTVNRASDQETQYF.

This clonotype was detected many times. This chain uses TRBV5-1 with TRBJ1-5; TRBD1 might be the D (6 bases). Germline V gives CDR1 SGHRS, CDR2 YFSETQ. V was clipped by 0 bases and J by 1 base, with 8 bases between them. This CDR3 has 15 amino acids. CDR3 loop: CASSLAGASNQPQHF. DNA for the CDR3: TGCGCCAGCAGCTTGGCGGGGGCGAGCAATCAGCCCCAGCATTTT.

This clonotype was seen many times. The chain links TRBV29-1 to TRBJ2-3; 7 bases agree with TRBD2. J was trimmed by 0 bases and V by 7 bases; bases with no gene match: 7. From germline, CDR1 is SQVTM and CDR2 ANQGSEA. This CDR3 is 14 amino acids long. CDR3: CSAGSGRSTDTQYF. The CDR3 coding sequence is TGCAGCGCCGGTAGCGGGCGGAGCACAGATACGCAGTATTTT.

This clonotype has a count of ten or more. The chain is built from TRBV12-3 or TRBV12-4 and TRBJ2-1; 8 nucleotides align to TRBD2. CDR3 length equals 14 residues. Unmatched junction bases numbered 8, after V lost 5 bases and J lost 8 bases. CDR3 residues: CASSKRGGIDEQFF. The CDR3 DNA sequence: TGTGCCAGCAGTAAACGGGGGGGCATTGATGAGCAGTTCTTC.

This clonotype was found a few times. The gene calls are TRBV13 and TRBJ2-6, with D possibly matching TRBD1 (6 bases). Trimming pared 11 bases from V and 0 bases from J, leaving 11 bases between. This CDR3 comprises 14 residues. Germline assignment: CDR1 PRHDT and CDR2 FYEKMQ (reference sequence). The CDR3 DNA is TGTGCCGGTCACAGGGACTCTGGGGCCAACGTCCTGACTTTC. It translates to CAGHRDSGANVLTF.

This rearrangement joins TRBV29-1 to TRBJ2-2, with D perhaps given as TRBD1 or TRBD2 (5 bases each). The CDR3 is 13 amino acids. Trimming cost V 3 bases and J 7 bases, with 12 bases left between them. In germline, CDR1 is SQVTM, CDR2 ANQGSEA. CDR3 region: CSVESEGHGELFF. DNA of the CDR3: TGCAGCGTTGAGAGTGAGGGGCACGGGGAGCTGTTTTTT.

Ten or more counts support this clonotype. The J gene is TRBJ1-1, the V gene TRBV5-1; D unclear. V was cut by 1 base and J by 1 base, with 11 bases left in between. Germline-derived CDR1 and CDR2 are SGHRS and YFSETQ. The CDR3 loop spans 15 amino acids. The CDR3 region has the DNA TGCGCCAGCAGCTTGTCCGGGCAGGAGAACACTGAAGCTTTCTTT. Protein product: CASSLSGQENTEAFF.

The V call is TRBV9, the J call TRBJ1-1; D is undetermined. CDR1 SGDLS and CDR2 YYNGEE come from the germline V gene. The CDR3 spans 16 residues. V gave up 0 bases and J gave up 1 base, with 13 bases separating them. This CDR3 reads CASSVVANWGNTEAFF. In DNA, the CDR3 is TGTGCCAGCAGCGTAGTGGCCAATTGGGGGAACACTGAAGCTTTCTTT.

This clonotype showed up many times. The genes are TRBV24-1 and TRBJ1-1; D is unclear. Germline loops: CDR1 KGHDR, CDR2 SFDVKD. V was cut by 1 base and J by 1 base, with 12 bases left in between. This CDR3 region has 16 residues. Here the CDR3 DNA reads TGTGCCACCAGTGATTTATGGCCAGGAACGAACACTGAAGCTTTCTTT. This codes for CATSDLWPGTNTEAFF.

CDR3 DNA sequence: TGTGCCAGCAGCACGGGGACCCGCACCGGGGAGCTGTTTTTT. It translates to CASSTGTRTGELFF. V is TRBV7-2 and J is TRBJ2-2, with D possibly being TRBD1 or TRBD2 (5 bases each). Per the germline V gene, CDR1 is SGHTA and CDR2 is FQGNSA. The CDR3 runs to 14 residues. V was clipped by 5 bases and J by 4 bases, with 11 bases between them.

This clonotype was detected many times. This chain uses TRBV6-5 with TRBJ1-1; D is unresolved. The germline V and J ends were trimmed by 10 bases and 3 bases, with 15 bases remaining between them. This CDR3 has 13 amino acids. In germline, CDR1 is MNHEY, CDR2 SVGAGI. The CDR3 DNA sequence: TGTGCCATTCAGCAACGAAGGCACACTGAAGCTTTCTTT. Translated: CAIQQRRHTEAFF.

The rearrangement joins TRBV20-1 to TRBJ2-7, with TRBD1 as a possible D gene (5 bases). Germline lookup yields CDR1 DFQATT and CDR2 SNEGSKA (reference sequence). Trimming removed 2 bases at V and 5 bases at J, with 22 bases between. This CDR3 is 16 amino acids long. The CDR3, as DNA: TGCAGTGCTAGAATCCAGGGAAGCCTCAGGAATGACGAGCAGTACTTC. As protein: CSARIQGSLRNDEQYF.

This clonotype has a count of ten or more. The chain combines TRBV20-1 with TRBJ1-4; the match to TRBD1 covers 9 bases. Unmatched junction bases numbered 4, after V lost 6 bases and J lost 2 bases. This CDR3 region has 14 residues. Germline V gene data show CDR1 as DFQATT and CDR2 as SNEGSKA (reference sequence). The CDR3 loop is CSAYDRGTNEKLFF. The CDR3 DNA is TGCAGTGCGTATGACAGGGGGACTAATGAAAAACTGTTTTTT.

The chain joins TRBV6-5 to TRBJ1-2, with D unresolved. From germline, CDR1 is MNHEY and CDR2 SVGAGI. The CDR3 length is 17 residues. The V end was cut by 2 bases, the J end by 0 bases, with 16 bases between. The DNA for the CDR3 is TGTGCCAGCAGTTACAGGGAAATTACGGGCGCTAACTATGGCTACACCTTC. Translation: CASSYREITGANYGYTF.

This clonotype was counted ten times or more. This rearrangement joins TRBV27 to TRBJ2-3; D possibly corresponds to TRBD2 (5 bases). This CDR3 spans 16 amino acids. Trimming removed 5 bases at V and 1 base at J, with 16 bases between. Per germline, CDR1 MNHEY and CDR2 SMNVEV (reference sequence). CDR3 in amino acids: CASSPRALAGTDTQYF. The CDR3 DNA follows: TGTGCCAGCAGTCCGCGGGCTTTAGCCGGCACAGATACGCAGTATTTT.

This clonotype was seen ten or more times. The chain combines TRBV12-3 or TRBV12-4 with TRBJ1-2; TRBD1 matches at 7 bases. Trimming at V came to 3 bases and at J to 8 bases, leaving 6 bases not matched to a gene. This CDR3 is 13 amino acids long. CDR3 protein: CASSLLTGDGYTF. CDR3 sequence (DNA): TGTGCCAGCAGTTTGCTTACAGGGGACGGCTACACCTTC.

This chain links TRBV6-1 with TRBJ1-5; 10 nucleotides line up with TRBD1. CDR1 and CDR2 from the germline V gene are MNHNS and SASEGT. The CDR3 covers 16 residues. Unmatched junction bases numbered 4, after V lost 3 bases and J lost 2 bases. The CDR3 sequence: CASSEPGTGGNQPQHF. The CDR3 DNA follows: TGTGCCAGCAGTGAGCCCGGGACAGGGGGCAATCAGCCCCAGCATTTT.

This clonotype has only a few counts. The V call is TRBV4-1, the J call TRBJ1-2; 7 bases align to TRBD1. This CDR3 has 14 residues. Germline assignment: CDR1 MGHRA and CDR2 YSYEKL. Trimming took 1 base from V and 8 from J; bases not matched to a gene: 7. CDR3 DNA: TGCGCCAGCAGCCAAGCCACAGGGGAGAGAGGCTACACCTTC. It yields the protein CASSQATGERGYTF.